These T cell receptor beta chains were read from a single sample in a study of T cell responses to AZD1222 COVID-19 vaccine. Assay used: immunoSEQ multiplex PCR; TCRdb lists only in-frame clones, some missing. This repertoire shows about 91,000 clones, 92% found once; its top ten account for roughly 3%. The material sequenced was peripheral blood, taken 28 days after the second AZD1222 dose. The receptors were sampled from an adult who received the AZD1222 COVID-19 vaccine. The CDR3 runs from the conserved cysteine through the conserved F or W. A D gene is named only where the DNA matches it firmly. Size tells how often a clone was seen (once, few, many) or the class of an expanded clone, and some rows leave it out.

size,V,D,J,DNA,CDR3
.,TRBV5-1,TRBD1,TRBJ1-3,TGCGCCAGCAGCCCCAGGGGGCTTGATGGAAACACCATATATTTT,CASSPRGLDGNTIYF
.,TRBV4-3,.,TRBJ2-5,TGCGCCAGCAGCCAAGATGTGGGGCGCCAAGAGACCCAGTACTTC,CASSQDVGRQETQYF
.,TRBV19,.,TRBJ2-2,TGTGCCAGTAGTATTGACAGCAACACCGGGGAGCTGTTTTTT,CASSIDSNTGELFF
.,TRBV5-1,.,TRBJ2-7,TGCGCCAGCAGCTTGAGAGGACAGCCCTACGAGCAGTACTTC,CASSLRGQPYEQYF
.,TRBV21-1,.,TRBJ1-5,TGTGCCAGCTCCCCCAGGCGGGGTTCGACAATTCAGCCCCAGCATTTT,CASSPRRGSTIQPQHF
.,TRBV30,.,TRBJ2-7,TGTGCCTGGAAAGGGCCTGGGGAGCAGTACTTC,CAWKGPGEQYF
.,TRBV4-1,TRBD1,TRBJ1-6,TGCGCCAGCAGCTTCCAGGGGGCTTATTCACCCCTCCACTTT,CASSFQGAYSPLHF
.,TRBV11-2,.,TRBJ2-1,TGTGCCAGCAGCTTAACCCCCCGGGACAAATCATACAATGAGCAGTTCTTC,CASSLTPRDKSYNEQFF
.,TRBV3-1/TRBV3-2,.,TRBJ1-2,TGTGCCAGCAGCCAAGCGTTTGACTCTTTCATGGAATATGGCTACACCTTC,CASSQAFDSFMEYGYTF
once,TRBV28,.,TRBJ2-7,TGTGCCACCCTCCTGGGGGCAGGACCAATAACCTACGAGCAGTACTTC,CATLLGAGPITYEQYF
once,TRBV15,.,TRBJ2-6,TGTGCCACCAGCAGAGATGGGGGTACTGGGGCCAACGTCCTGACTTTC,CATSRDGGTGANVLTF
.,TRBV5-1,.,TRBJ1-4,TGCGCCAGCAGCCTGCAGAGAGGAGGGGATGAAAAACTGTTTTTT,CASSLQRGGDEKLFF
.,TRBV5-1,TRBD1,TRBJ1-4,TGCGCCAGCAGCACAGGGGGAGGAAGGGAAAAACTGTTTTTT,CASSTGGGREKLFF
.,TRBV19,.,TRBJ2-4,TGTGCCAGTAGTAGACCTCGACAGGATGGTCTATTCAAAAACATTCAGTACTTC,CASSRPRQDGLFKNIQYF
.,TRBV27,.,TRBJ1-4,TGTGCCAGCAGGGTGACTGAGGGCTATGGAAAACTGTTTTTT,CASRVTEGYGKLFF
.,TRBV5-1,TRBD2,TRBJ2-3,TGCGCCAGCAGCTTAATAGCGGGGGAGATCACAGATACGCAGTATTTT,CASSLIAGEITDTQYF
.,TRBV7-6,.,TRBJ2-7,TGTGCCAGCAGCTTGAGGGCAGGGTCAAGGGACGAGCAGTACTTC,CASSLRAGSRDEQYF
once,TRBV6-5,TRBD1,TRBJ1-2,TGTGCCAGCAGTTCTAGGCGGGCAGGGGGCGTGTACGTCCACTTC,CASSSRRAGGVYVHF
.,TRBV27,TRBD2,TRBJ2-3,TGTGCCAGCAGTTCCCTCGGCGGTAGCGGGGATTCGGGGGTGACGCAGTATTTT,CASSSLGGSGDSGVTQYF
.,TRBV19,.,TRBJ1-1,TGTGCCACCGGGAGACAACTGAACACTGAAGCTTTCTTT,CATGRQLNTEAFF
.,TRBV4-1,.,TRBJ1-5,TGCGCCAGCAGCCAAGGTTCGGCGACAGGAGGGAATCAGCCCCAGCATTTT,CASSQGSATGGNQPQHF
.,TRBV7-2,TRBD2,TRBJ2-1,TGTGCCAGCAGCTTCGCCCGGGGGGTATACAATGAGCAGTTCTTC,CASSFARGVYNEQFF
.,TRBV27,TRBD1,TRBJ1-2,TGTGCCAGCAGTGCTCGACAGGGGTTTCGCTATGGCTACACCTTC,CASSARQGFRYGYTF
.,TRBV20-1,.,TRBJ2-5,TGCAGTGCCCCCTCCGGGGAGACCCAGTACTTC,CSAPSGETQYF
few,TRBV9,.,TRBJ1-2,TGTGCCAGCAGCGTAGGGGACTATGGCTACACCTTC,CASSVGDYGYTF